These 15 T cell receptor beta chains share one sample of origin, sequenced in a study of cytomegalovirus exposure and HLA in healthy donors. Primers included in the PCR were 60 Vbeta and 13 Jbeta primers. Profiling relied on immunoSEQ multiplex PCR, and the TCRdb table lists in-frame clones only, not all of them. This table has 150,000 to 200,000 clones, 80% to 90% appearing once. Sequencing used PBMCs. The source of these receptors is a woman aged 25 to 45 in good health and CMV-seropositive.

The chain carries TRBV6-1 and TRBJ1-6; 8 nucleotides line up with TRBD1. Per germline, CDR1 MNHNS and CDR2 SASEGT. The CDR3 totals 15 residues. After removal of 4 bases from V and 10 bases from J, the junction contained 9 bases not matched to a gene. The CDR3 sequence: CASSVSRDRYSPLHF. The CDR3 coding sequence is TGTGCCAGCAGTGTCTCCCGGGACAGGTACTCACCCCTCCACTTT.

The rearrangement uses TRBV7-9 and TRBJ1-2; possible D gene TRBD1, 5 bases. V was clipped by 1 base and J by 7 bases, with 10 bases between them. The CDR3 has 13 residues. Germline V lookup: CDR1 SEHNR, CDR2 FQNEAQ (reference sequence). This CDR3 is CASSLEGRPGYTF. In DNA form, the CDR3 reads TGTGCCAGCAGCTTAGAGGGGCGACCTGGCTACACCTTC.

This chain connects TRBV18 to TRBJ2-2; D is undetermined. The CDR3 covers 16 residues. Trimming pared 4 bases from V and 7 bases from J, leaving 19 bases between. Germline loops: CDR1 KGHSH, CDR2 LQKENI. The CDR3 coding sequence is TGTGCCAGCTCACGAACCAGGCAGGCCATCAGCGGGGAGCTGTTTTTT. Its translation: CASSRTRQAISGELFF. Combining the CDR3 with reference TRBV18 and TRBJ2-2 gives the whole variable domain NAGVMQNPRHLVRRRGQEARLRCSPMKGHSHVYWYRQLPEEGLKFMVYLQKENIIDESGMPKERFSAEFPKEGPSILRIQQVVRGDSAAYFCASSRTRQAISGELFFGEGSRLTVL.

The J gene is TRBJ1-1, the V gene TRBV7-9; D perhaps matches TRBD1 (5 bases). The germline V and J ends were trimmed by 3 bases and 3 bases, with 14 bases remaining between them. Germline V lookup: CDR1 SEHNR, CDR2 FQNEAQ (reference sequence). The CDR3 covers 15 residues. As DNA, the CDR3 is TGTGCCAGCAGCTTGGCGGCCGGGGGGGACACTGAAGCTTTCTTT. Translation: CASSLAAGGDTEAFF.

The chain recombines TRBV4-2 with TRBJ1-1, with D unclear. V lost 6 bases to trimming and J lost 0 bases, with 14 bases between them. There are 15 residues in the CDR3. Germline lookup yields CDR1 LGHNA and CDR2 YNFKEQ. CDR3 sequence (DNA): TGTGCCAGCAGTACTGCGGCGAATATGAACACTGAAGCTTTCTTT. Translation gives CASSTAANMNTEAFF.

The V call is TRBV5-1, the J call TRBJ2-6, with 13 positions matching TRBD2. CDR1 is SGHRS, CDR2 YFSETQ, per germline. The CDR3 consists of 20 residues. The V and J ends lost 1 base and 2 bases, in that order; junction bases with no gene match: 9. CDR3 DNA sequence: TGCGCCAGCAGCTTGACAGGACTAGCGGGGGTACTTCCTGGGGCCAACGTCCTGACTTTC. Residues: CASSLTGLAGVLPGANVLTF.

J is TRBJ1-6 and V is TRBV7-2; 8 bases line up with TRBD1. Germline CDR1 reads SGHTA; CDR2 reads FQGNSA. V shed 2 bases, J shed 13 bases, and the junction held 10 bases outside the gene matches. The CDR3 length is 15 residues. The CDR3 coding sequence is TGTGCCAGCAGCTTACAAGGGGGACAGGCCCGCCCCCTCCACTTT. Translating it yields CASSLQGGQARPLHF. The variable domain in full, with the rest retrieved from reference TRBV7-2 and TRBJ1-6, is GAGVSQSPSNKVTEKGKDVELRCDPISGHTALYWYRQSLGQGLEFLIYFQGNSAPDKSGLPSDRFSAERTGGSVSTLTIQRTQQEDSAVYLCASSLQGGQARPLHFGNGTRLTVT.

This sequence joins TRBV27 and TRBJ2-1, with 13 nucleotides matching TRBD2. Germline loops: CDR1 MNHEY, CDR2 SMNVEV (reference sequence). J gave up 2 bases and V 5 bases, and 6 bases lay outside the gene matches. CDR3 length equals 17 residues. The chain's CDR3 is CASSHPGTSGAYNEQFF. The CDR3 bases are TGTGCCAGCAGTCACCCAGGGACTAGCGGGGCCTACAATGAGCAGTTCTTC.

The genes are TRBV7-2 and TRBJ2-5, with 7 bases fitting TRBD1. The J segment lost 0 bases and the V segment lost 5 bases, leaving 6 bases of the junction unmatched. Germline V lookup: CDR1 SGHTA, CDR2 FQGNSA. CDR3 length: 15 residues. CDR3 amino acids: CASSHGTANQETQYF. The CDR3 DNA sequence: TGTGCCAGCAGCCACGGGACAGCGAACCAAGAGACCCAGTACTTC.

The CDR3 nucleotides are TGTGCCAGCAGCGATGAGGACAGGGGGGTAGGAGAGACCCAGTACTTC. Amino acids: CASSDEDRGVGETQYF. The J gene is TRBJ2-5, the V gene TRBV7-2; 10 bases are a match to TRBD1. Trimming removed 5 bases from V and 4 bases from J; junction bases left unmatched: 10. From germline, CDR1 is SGHTA and CDR2 FQGNSA. The CDR3 totals 16 residues.

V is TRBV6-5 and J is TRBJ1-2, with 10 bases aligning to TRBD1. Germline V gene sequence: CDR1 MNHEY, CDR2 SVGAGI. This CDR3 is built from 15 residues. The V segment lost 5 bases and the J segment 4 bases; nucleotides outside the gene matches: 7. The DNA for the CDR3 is TGTGCCAGCAGTCAATGGACAGGGGGTAGCTATGGCTACACCTTC. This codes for CASSQWTGGSYGYTF.

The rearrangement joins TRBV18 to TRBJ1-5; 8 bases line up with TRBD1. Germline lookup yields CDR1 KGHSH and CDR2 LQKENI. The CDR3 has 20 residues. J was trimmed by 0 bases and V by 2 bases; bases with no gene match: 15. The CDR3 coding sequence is TGTGCCAGCTCACCATCGATGAACCCAGGGGGCGCGGGTAGCAATCAGCCCCAGCATTTT. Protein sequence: CASSPSMNPGGAGSNQPQHF.

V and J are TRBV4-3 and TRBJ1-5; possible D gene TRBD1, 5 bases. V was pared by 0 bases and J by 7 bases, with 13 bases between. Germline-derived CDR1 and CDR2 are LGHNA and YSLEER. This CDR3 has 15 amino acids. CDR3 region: CASSQDLGGDQPQHF. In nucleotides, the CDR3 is TGCGCCAGCAGCCAAGATCTGGGGGGAGACCAGCCCCAGCATTTT.

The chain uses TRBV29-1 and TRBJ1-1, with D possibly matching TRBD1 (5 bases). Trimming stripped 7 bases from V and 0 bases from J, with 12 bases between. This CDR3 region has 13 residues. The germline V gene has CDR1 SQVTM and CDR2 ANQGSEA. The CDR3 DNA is TGCAGCGGATTGGGGGGTATGAACACTGAAGCTTTCTTT. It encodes CSGLGGMNTEAFF.

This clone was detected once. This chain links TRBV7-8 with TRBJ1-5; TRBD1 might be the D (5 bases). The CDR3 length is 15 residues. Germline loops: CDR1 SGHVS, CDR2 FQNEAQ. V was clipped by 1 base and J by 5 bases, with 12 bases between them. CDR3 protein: CASSLGQGFHQPQHF. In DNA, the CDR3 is TGTGCCAGCAGCTTAGGTCAGGGCTTCCATCAGCCCCAGCATTTT.